The 30 T cell receptor beta chains below come from one sample, sequenced in a study of cytomegalovirus exposure and HLA in healthy donors. In the PCR, 60 Vbeta and 13 Jbeta primers were used. Method: immunoSEQ multiplex PCR; TCRdb's copy keeps in-frame clones and lacks some. The sample consists of some 150,000 clones, 77% of them appearing once. The sequencing input was PBMCs. The receptors stem from a man aged 25 to 45 in good health and CMV-seropositive.

The chain employs TRBV11-2 and TRBJ2-1; 8 bases match TRBD2. The CDR3 spans 16 residues. V lost 3 bases to trimming and J lost 4 bases; unmatched junction nucleotides: 8. CDR1 and CDR2 from the germline V gene are SGHAT and FQNNGV. The DNA of the CDR3 is TGTGCCAGCAGCTTCCTTGGTTTAGCGGGGTACAATGAGCAGTTCTTC. Residues: CASSFLGLAGYNEQFF.

This sequence joins TRBV13 and TRBJ1-2; 9 bases agree with TRBD1. The germline V gene encodes CDR1 PRHDT and CDR2 FYEKMQ (reference sequence). CDR3 length: 14 residues. V dropped 4 bases and J dropped 6; count of bases not matched to a gene: 6. CDR3 bases: TGTGCCAGCAGCTCCTGGACAGGGGAGGATGGCTACACCTTC. Protein product: CASSSWTGEDGYTF.

A few counts support this clone. The chain is built from TRBV5-1 and TRBJ2-5, with a tentative D call TRBD1 (5 bases). The CDR3 is 14 amino acids. Germline V gives CDR1 SGHRS, CDR2 YFSETQ. The V end lost 0 bases, the J end lost 4 bases, and 10 bases lay between the germline ends. The CDR3 coding sequence is TGCGCCAGCAGCTTGGTCCAGCAGGGAGAGACCCAGTACTTC. This codes for CASSLVQQGETQYF.

The chain uses TRBV5-6 and TRBJ1-6; D gene uncertain. Per the germline V gene, CDR1 is SGHDT and CDR2 is YYEEEE. The V end was cut by 0 bases, the J end by 5 bases, with 9 bases between. The CDR3 is made up of 15 amino acids. The CDR3 DNA follows: TGTGCCAGCAGCTTGGAACCGGAGAATAATTCACCCCTCCACTTT. Protein sequence: CASSLEPENNSPLHF.

The V gene is TRBV7-9, the J gene TRBJ2-3; TRBD1 agrees at 9 bases. CDR1 is SEHNR, CDR2 FQNEAQ, per germline (reference sequence). CDR3 length: 15 residues. V shed 0 bases and J 5 bases; nucleotides not matched to a gene: 3. For the CDR3, the DNA is TGTGCCAGCAGCTTAGCGGGGACAGGGCGAGATACGCAGTATTTT. It is translated as CASSLAGTGRDTQYF.

This chain links TRBV7-9 with TRBJ1-3; D is undetermined. Germline V gene sequence: CDR1 SEHNR, CDR2 FQNEAQ (reference sequence). V was clipped by 5 bases and J by 0 bases, with 14 bases between them. The CDR3 is made up of 16 amino acids. DNA for the CDR3: TGTGCCAGCAGCGGCGGGGTGTCAACCTCTGGAAACACCATATATTTT. Translating gives CASSGGVSTSGNTIYF.

J is TRBJ2-3 and V is TRBV9; 9 nucleotides match TRBD2. In germline, CDR1 is SGDLS, CDR2 YYNGEE. Trimming cost V 3 bases and J 1 base; bases outside gene matches: 6. The CDR3 sequence is 16 residues long. The CDR3 sequence: CASSGRGLARTDTQYF. CDR3 sequence (DNA): TGTGCCAGCAGCGGCAGAGGACTAGCGCGCACAGATACGCAGTATTTT.

The chain employs TRBV2 and TRBJ1-6; 9 nucleotides match TRBD1. The CDR3 consists of 15 residues. Per the germline V gene, CDR1 is SNHLY and CDR2 is FYNNEI. Germline trimming cut 4 bases from V and 7 bases from J; bases unmatched to any gene: 5. CDR3 sequence (DNA): TGTGCCAGCAGTGGGACAGGGGCGACGAATTCACCCCTCCACTTT. It is translated as CASSGTGATNSPLHF.

V and J are TRBV15 and TRBJ2-5; TRBD2 agrees at 15 bases. The V gene end was trimmed by 11 bases and the J gene end by 4 bases; junction bases not matched to a gene: 8. The length of the CDR3 is 15 residues. From germline, CDR1 is LNHNV and CDR2 YYDKDF (reference sequence). DNA of the CDR3: TGTGCCCTCTCACGGACTAGCGGGGGGGCAGAGACCCAGTACTTC. Encoded protein: CALSRTSGGAETQYF.

This clone was found many times. The chain joins TRBV6-1 to TRBJ1-5; no clear D. Deletions cut 1 base from V and 2 bases from J, with 12 bases between. Germline-derived CDR1 and CDR2 are MNHNS and SASEGT. The CDR3 consists of 16 residues. The chain's CDR3 is CASSEGEGSGNQPQHF. For the CDR3, the DNA is TGTGCCAGCAGTGAAGGGGAGGGCTCGGGCAATCAGCCCCAGCATTTT.

The chain carries TRBV19 and TRBJ2-7; possible D gene TRBD2, 6 bases. The CDR3 is 15 amino acids. V dropped 4 bases and J dropped 6 bases, with 19 bases sitting between them. Germline V gene data show CDR1 as LNHDA and CDR2 as SQIVND (reference sequence). CDR3 residues: CASSRSRDSSGEQYF. The CDR3 DNA reads TGTGCCAGTAGTAGGTCGAGGGACTCTTCAGGCGAGCAGTACTTC.

The chain combines TRBV5-4 with TRBJ2-7; TRBD2 agrees at 10 bases. Germline CDR1 reads SGHNT; CDR2 reads YYREEE (reference sequence). There are 15 residues in the CDR3. V gave up 2 bases and J gave up 0 bases; unmatched junction bases: 2. CDR3 residues: CASSLLAGGSYEQYF. The CDR3 nucleotides read TGTGCCAGCAGCTTATTAGCGGGGGGCTCCTACGAGCAGTACTTC.

V is TRBV5-5 and J is TRBJ2-2, with D perhaps matching TRBD1 (5 bases). Germline CDR1 and CDR2: SGHKS and YYEKEE (reference sequence). The V gene lost 4 bases and the J gene lost 6 bases, with 7 bases spanning the gap. This CDR3 has 12 residues. Written as DNA, the CDR3 is TGTGCCAGCAGCCAGGGTTCCGGGGAGCTGTTTTTT. Translated: CASSQGSGELFF. Filled out from reference TRBV5-5 and TRBJ2-2, the complete variable domain reads DAGVTQSPTHLIKTRGQQVTLRCSPISGHKSVSWYQQVLGQGPQFIFQYYEKEERGRGNFPDRFSARQFPNYSSELNVNALLLGDSALYLCASSQGSGELFFGEGSRLTVL.

This rearrangement joins TRBV27 to TRBJ2-6; D possibly corresponds to TRBD1 (6 bases). Trimming pared 6 bases from V and 0 bases from J, leaving 18 bases between. The germline V gene has CDR1 MNHEY and CDR2 SMNVEV (reference sequence). CDR3 length: 18 amino acids. The CDR3 DNA follows: TGTGCCAGCAGACGTACCGGGACACTAAGCTCTGGGGCCAACGTCCTGACTTTC. Translation gives CASRRTGTLSSGANVLTF.

The J gene is TRBJ1-1, the V gene TRBV5-4; D unresolved. The length of the CDR3 is 13 residues. V lost 4 bases to trimming and J lost 4 bases, with 11 bases between them. In germline, CDR1 is SGHNT, CDR2 YYREEE (reference sequence). This CDR3 reads CASSVGKLTEAFF. As DNA, the CDR3 is TGTGCCAGCAGCGTGGGCAAGCTCACTGAAGCTTTCTTT.

The rearrangement links TRBV18 to TRBJ1-1; 7 bases line up with TRBD1. This CDR3 spans 15 amino acids. Trimming took 3 bases from V and 5 from J; bases not matched to a gene: 9. CDR1 and CDR2 (germline): KGHSH, LQKENI. This chain's CDR3 is CASSPRTGSGTEAFF. The CDR3 coding sequence is TGTGCCAGCTCACCCCGGACAGGATCGGGAACTGAAGCTTTCTTT. Based on the CDR3 plus reference TRBV18 and TRBJ1-1, the full variable domain is NAGVMQNPRHLVRRRGQEARLRCSPMKGHSHVYWYRQLPEEGLKFMVYLQKENIIDESGMPKERFSAEFPKEGPSILRIQQVVRGDSAAYFCASSPRTGSGTEAFFGQGTRLTVV.

This rearrangement joins TRBV7-7 to TRBJ2-5, with TRBD2 matching over 14 bases. The CDR3 sequence is 15 residues long. The V gene's germline CDR1 is SSHAT and CDR2 FNYEAQ (reference sequence). V was clipped by 3 bases and J by 4 bases; unmatched bases: 1. Here the CDR3 DNA reads TGTGCCAGCAGCTTGGGACTAGCGGGGGTAGAGACCCAGTACTTC. This codes for CASSLGLAGVETQYF.

This chain uses TRBV19 with TRBJ2-1, with D unclear. The V gene's germline CDR1 is LNHDA and CDR2 SQIVND (reference sequence). CDR3 size: 14 residues. V was cut by 4 bases and J by 4 bases, with 11 bases left in between. Here the CDR3 DNA reads TGTGCCAGTAGTACCAACCTGGAGTACAATGAGCAGTTCTTC. Translation gives CASSTNLEYNEQFF.

The V call is TRBV6-1, the J call TRBJ1-2; a weak D match, TRBD1 (5 bases). Per germline, CDR1 MNHNS and CDR2 SASEGT. The CDR3 sequence is 14 residues long. Deletions cut 1 base from V and 1 base from J, with 7 bases between. The CDR3, as DNA: TGTGCCAGCAGTGAAGACCAGGGTAACTATGGCTACACCTTC. This encodes CASSEDQGNYGYTF.

The chain links TRBV25-1 to TRBJ1-3; a weak D match, TRBD1 (5 bases). Trimming pared 4 bases from V and 4 bases from J, leaving 11 bases between. This CDR3 spans 14 amino acids. From germline, CDR1 is MGHDK and CDR2 SYGVNS. This CDR3 reads CASSVSQGGNTIYF. CDR3 DNA sequence: TGTGCCAGCAGTGTTTCCCAGGGCGGAAACACCATATATTTT.

The rearrangement links TRBV6-1 to TRBJ2-6, with D maybe TRBD2 (6 bases). Germline V gives CDR1 MNHNS, CDR2 SASEGT. The CDR3 has 15 residues. Trimming removed 7 bases from V and 1 base from J, with 11 bases in between. CDR3: CASMLGTSGANVLTF. CDR3 coding DNA: TGTGCCAGCATGCTGGGGACTTCTGGGGCCAACGTCCTGACTTTC.

The chain employs TRBV7-9 and TRBJ2-2, with a tentative D call TRBD2 (6 bases). V shed 7 bases and J shed 4 bases, with 16 bases lying between them. The germline V gene has CDR1 SEHNR and CDR2 FQNEAQ (reference sequence). This CDR3 spans 15 amino acids. DNA of the CDR3: TGTGCCAGCAATGGGCGGGGCGGTCTCACCGGGGAGCTGTTTTTT. Translated: CASNGRGGLTGELFF. Variable domain in full (rest from reference TRBV7-9 and TRBJ2-2): DTGVSQNPRHKITKRGQNVTFRCDPISEHNRLYWYRQTLGQGPEFLTYFQNEAQLEKSRLLSDRFSAERPKGSFSTLEIQRTEQGDSAMYLCASNGRGGLTGELFFGEGSRLTVL.

The chain couples TRBV9 to TRBJ2-7; D perhaps matches TRBD2 (5 bases). The CDR3 extends over 15 amino acids. Germline V gene sequence: CDR1 SGDLS, CDR2 YYNGEE. V lost 4 bases and J 9 bases, leaving 23 bases between the germline ends. CDR3 amino acids: CASSQTGNYPVGQYF. In DNA, the CDR3 is TGTGCCAGCAGCCAAACCGGGAACTATCCGGTCGGGCAGTACTTC.

The chain couples TRBV30 to TRBJ2-2; a possible D gene is TRBD2 (6 bases). Trimming removed 3 bases at V and 3 bases at J, with 8 bases between. The CDR3 is 13 amino acids. Looked up from germline, CDR1 is GTSNPN and CDR2 is SVGIG (reference sequence). The CDR3, as DNA: TGTGCCTGGAGGGCGGGGTACACCGGGGAGCTGTTTTTT. Protein: CAWRAGYTGELFF.

CDR3 sequence reads: CASSSRGGLAQQETQYF. CDR3 coding DNA: TGTGCCAGCAGTTCCCGAGGGGGACTAGCGCAACAAGAGACCCAGTACTTC. The gene calls are TRBV7-2 and TRBJ2-5; TRBD2 agrees at 10 bases. This CDR3 is built from 17 residues. V trimming: 6 bases; J trimming: 2 bases; junction bases outside the gene matches: 12. Germline V gene data show CDR1 as SGHTA and CDR2 as FQGNSA.

The chain carries TRBV28 and TRBJ1-2; 8 bases map to TRBD1. The CDR3 is 14 residues long. Germline V gene sequence: CDR1 MDHEN, CDR2 SYDVKM. Unmatched junction bases numbered 7, after V lost 6 bases and J lost 4 bases. This CDR3 is CASRHGQGAYGYTF. The CDR3 DNA reads TGTGCCAGCAGACACGGACAGGGTGCCTATGGCTACACCTTC.

CDR3 sequence reads: CASSVETPSYEQYF. The CDR3 nucleotides are TGTGCCAGCAGCGTCGAGACACCCAGCTACGAGCAGTACTTC. The rearrangement links TRBV9 to TRBJ2-7; no reliable D call. V was pared by 2 bases and J by 3 bases, with 12 bases between. The CDR3 covers 14 residues. Germline lookup yields CDR1 SGDLS and CDR2 YYNGEE.

J is TRBJ2-7 and V is TRBV7-2; D may be TRBD1 (5 bases). Germline assignment: CDR1 SGHTA and CDR2 FQGNSA. V gave up 0 bases and J gave up 0 bases, with 9 bases separating them. The CDR3 is 15 amino acids. The chain's CDR3 is CASSLAGATSYEQYF. For the CDR3, the DNA is TGTGCCAGCAGCTTAGCAGGGGCCACCTCCTACGAGCAGTACTTC.

The chain employs TRBV28 and TRBJ1-4; D may be TRBD1 (5 bases). Germline V lookup: CDR1 MDHEN, CDR2 SYDVKM. With 2 bases removed from V and 5 bases from J, the gap between germline ends came to 9 bases. This CDR3 is built from 14 residues. The CDR3 region is CASSLRGLNEKLFF. Here the CDR3 DNA reads TGTGCCAGCAGTTTACGGGGGTTAAATGAAAAACTGTTTTTT.

The chain links TRBV6-5 to TRBJ2-1; 7 bases are shared with TRBD2. J gave up 1 base and V 7 bases, and 7 bases lay outside the gene matches. CDR1 is MNHEY and CDR2 is SVGAGI in the germline V gene. CDR3 length: 15 amino acids. The CDR3 DNA sequence: TGTGCCAGCAAGGAGCGGGGAATATCCTACAATGAGCAGTTCTTC. As protein: CASKERGISYNEQFF.